The 5 T cell receptor beta chains below all came from one sample that was sequenced in a study of CD8 T cells in Susac syndrome. RNA totalling about 0.5 to 1 ug underwent reverse transcription with random hexamers. MiXCR was run by TCRdb on the immunoSEQ multiplex PCR reads, yielding one entry per CDR3 protein. The data show some 150,000 distinct CDR3 sequences, approximately 95% seen once. Sequencing was performed on CD4+ T cells from PBMCs. These receptors came from a human donor with Susac syndrome.

J is TRBJ1-1 and V is TRBV7-9; D is perhaps TRBD1 (6 bases). Germline V gives CDR1 SEHNR, CDR2 FQNEAQ (reference sequence). This CDR3 is 17 amino acids long. Trimming removed 1 base from V and 0 bases from J, with 15 bases in between. This CDR3 reads CASSLDGRGVVNTEAFF. Written as DNA, the CDR3 is TGTGCCAGCAGCTTAGATGGCAGGGGCGTGGTGAACACTGAAGCTTTCTTT.

The chain uses TRBV11-2 and TRBJ2-7; the D is unclear. V lost 8 bases and J 3 bases, leaving 14 bases between the germline ends. This CDR3 region has 13 residues. CDR1 is SGHAT and CDR2 is FQNNGV in the germline V gene. The CDR3 region has the DNA TGTGCCAGCTCCCGGTCTACCGACTACGAGCAGTACTTC. As protein: CASSRSTDYEQYF.

The genes are TRBV20-1 and TRBJ1-1, with a possible D match to TRBD1 (6 bases). Germline-derived CDR1 and CDR2 are DFQATT and SNEGSKA (reference sequence). The CDR3 length is 14 residues. The germline V and J ends were trimmed by 4 bases and 1 base, with 13 bases remaining between them. DNA of the CDR3: TGCAGTGCTACACTTAGGACAGCGAACACTGAAGCTTTCTTT. Protein product: CSATLRTANTEAFF.

The J gene is TRBJ2-7, the V gene TRBV12-3 or TRBV12-4, with 11 nucleotides matching TRBD2. Trimming removed 3 bases from V and 3 bases from J; junction bases left unmatched: 10. This CDR3 has 17 amino acids. CDR3 in amino acids: CASSLGLAGGLIYEQYF. The CDR3 DNA follows: TGTGCCAGCAGTTTGGGGCTAGCGGGGGGACTTATCTACGAGCAGTACTTC.

The chain employs TRBV9 and TRBJ2-4; D possibly corresponds to TRBD1 (5 bases). The CDR3 has 16 residues. The germline V gene encodes CDR1 SGDLS and CDR2 YYNGEE. Trimming stripped 5 bases from V and 0 bases from J, with 15 bases between. The CDR3 reads CASSIGADLAKNIQYF. CDR3 nucleotides: TGTGCCAGCAGTATAGGGGCAGATTTAGCCAAAAACATTCAGTACTTC.